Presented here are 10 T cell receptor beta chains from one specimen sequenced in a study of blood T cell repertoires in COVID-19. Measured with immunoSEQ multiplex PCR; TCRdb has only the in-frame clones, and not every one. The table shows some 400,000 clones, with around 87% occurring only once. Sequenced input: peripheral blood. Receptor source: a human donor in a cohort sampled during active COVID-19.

The CDR3 DNA is TGTGCCAGCAGCGTAGGAGGACTAGCGGGAGGACCCCTCGGGGAGCTGTTTTTT. Protein sequence: CASSVGGLAGGPLGELFF. V gene TRBV9 combines with J gene TRBJ2-2; 14 bases agree with TRBD2. The CDR3 consists of 18 residues. The ends lost 0 bases at V and 7 bases at J; junction bases unmatched: 8. The germline gives CDR1 SGDLS, CDR2 YYNGEE.

DNA of the CDR3: TGCGCCAGCAGCTCGACAGAACTCTCCTACGAGCAGTACTTC. It is translated as CASSSTELSYEQYF. The chain has TRBV5-1 and TRBJ2-7; D is possibly TRBD1 (5 bases). Germline-derived CDR1 and CDR2 are SGHRS and YFSETQ. Trimming stripped 3 bases from V and 0 bases from J, with 10 bases between. This CDR3 comprises 14 residues. Together with reference TRBV5-1 and TRBJ2-7, the CDR3 gives the full variable domain: KAGVTQTPRYLIKTRGQQVTLSCSPISGHRSVSWYQQTPGQGLQFLFEYFSETQRNKGNFPGRFSGRQFSNSRSEMNVSTLELGDSALYLCASSSTELSYEQYFGPGTRLTVT.

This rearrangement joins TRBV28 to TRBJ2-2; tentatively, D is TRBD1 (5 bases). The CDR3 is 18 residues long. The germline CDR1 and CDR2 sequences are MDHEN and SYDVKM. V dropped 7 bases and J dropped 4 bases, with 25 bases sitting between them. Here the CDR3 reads CASTPSRVWGPSTGELFF. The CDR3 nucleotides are TGTGCCAGCACCCCCTCACGCGTGTGGGGCCCTTCCACCGGGGAGCTGTTTTTT.

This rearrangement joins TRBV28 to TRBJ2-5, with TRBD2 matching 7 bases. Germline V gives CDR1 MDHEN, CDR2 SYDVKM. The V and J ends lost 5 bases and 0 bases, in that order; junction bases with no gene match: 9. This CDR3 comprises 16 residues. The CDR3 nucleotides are TGTGCCAGCAGTCAACCCCGGGAGGCTGACCAAGAGACCCAGTACTTC. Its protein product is CASSQPREADQETQYF.

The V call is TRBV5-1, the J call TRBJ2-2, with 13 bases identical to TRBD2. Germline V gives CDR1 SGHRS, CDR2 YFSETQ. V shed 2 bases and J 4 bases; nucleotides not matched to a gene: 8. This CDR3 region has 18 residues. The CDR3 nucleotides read TGCGCCAGCAGCTTAAGGACTAGCGGGGGAAAATCCACCGGGGAGCTGTTTTTT. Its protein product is CASSLRTSGGKSTGELFF.

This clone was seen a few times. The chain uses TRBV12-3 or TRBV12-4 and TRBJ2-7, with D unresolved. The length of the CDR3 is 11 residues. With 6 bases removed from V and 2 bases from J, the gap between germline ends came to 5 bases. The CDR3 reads CASRGTYEQYF. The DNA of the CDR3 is TGTGCCAGCAGGGGCACCTACGAGCAGTACTTC.

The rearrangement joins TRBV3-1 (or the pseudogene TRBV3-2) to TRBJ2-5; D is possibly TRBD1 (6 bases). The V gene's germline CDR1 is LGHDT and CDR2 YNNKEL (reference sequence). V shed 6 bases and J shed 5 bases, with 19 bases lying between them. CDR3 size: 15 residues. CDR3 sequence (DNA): TGTGCCAGCAGTACCCGGGACATTAATGCGGAGACCCAGTACTTC. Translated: CASSTRDINAETQYF.

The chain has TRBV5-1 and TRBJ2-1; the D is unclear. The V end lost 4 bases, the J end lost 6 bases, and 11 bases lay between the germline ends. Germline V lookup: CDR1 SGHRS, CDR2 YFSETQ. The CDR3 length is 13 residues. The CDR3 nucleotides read TGCGCCAGCAGCCCCGCGACTCTCAATGAGCAGTTCTTC. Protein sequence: CASSPATLNEQFF.

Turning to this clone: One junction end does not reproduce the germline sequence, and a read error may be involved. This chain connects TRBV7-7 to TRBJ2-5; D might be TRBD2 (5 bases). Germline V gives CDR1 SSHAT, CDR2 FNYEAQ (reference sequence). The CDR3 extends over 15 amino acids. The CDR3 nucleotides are TGTGCTAGCAGCTTAGGTCGGGGATTACAAGAGACCCAGTACTTC. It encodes CASSLGRGLQETQYF.

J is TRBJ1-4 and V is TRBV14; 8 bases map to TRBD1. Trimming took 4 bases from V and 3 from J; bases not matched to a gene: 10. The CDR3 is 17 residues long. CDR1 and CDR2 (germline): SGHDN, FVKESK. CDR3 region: CASSPRQGRSANEKLFF. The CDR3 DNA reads TGTGCCAGCAGCCCACGACAGGGGAGGTCGGCTAATGAAAAACTGTTTTTT.